This TCR beta chain was sequenced for a study of cytomegalovirus exposure and HLA in healthy donors. Whole-study results and caveats: Analysis was carried out at a later point, and it linked a missense DCLRE1C variant to TCR beta V- and J-gene trimming.

The PCR made use of 60 Vbeta and 13 Jbeta primers. The assay was immunoSEQ multiplex PCR, and TCRdb's table has in-frame clones only and misses some. In the table there are under 130,000 clones, around two thirds of which are singletons. The CDR3 is made up of 13 amino acids. Germline lookup yields CDR1 SGHDN and CDR2 FVKESK. Trimming left V 1 base short and J 4 bases short, with 7 bases between. In the case of this clone: Its matching antigen is unknown. The same CDR3 can be traced to other DNA sequences in this sample.

Donors were ostensibly healthy at sampling, although undocumented immune exposures were probable. The sequenced sample consisted of PBMCs. The sequence derives from a woman between 50 and 59 years old in good health and CMV-seronegative. The rearrangement joins TRBV14 to TRBJ1-2, with D unresolved. This CDR3 is CASSQVYSYGYTF. The CDR3 nucleotides read TGTGCCAGCAGCCAAGTTTACAGCTATGGCTACACCTTC.